This T cell receptor beta chain originates from a study of T cells in Graves' hyperthyroidism and ophthalmopathy. Reasons for excluding patients were uncontrolled infection, other autoimmune disease, pregnancy or lactation. Thyroid ultrasound and orbital computed tomography, with clinical symptoms and serum thyroxine and TRAb, informed diagnoses. This clonotype has just a few counts. What it binds is unknown. The CDR3 sequence is 15 residues long. V trimming: 2 bases; J trimming: 5 bases; junction bases outside the gene matches: 5. In germline, CDR1 is MNHEY, CDR2 SVGAGI. The source material, RNA transcripts, was used to amplify TCR beta CDR3 regions. The HTBI primer set was used in a first-round RT-PCR of the TCR CDR3. TCRdb called the multiplex PCR reads again in MiXCR, with one record for every CDR3 protein. The table lists some 570,000 distinct CDR3 sequences, more than 15% of them singletons. General observations from the study: Blood held most thyroid clonotypes expanded above 0.001 frequency. Patients with ophthalmopathy were separated from those with stable hyperthyroidism by a 13 V-J model.

The rearrangement links TRBV6-5 to TRBJ2-1; 8 nucleotides match TRBD2. Sample: blood. This receptor was identified in a woman aged 18-35 years with Graves' ophthalmopathy. The CDR3 loop is CASSYEAGVHNEQFF. For the CDR3, the DNA is TGTGCCAGCAGTTACGAAGCGGGAGTACACAATGAGCAGTTCTTC.